This T cell receptor beta chain was identified during a study of blood T cells in healthy people across ages. After removal of 0 bases from V and 7 bases from J, the junction contained 8 bases not matched to a gene. The CDR3 has 14 amino acids. Germline V gene lookup returns CDR1 DFQATT and CDR2 SNEGSKA (reference sequence). Each of the donors had ten milliliters of peripheral blood drawn into EDTA-treated Vacutainer tubes. Study observations and caveats: Observed TCR beta diversity per million T cells went down as age went up. This fall followed a roughly linear course with age. Leaving the PBMCs unsorted stopped any conclusive comparison of naive versus antigen-experienced cells.

As to this clonotype: Its antigen remains unknown.

A second PCR, run for roughly 7 to 11 cycles, used a sample-barcoded 5' primer plus a J-beta primer mix. Template switching added a 12-random-nucleotide identifier to every cDNA molecule. TCRdb called the 5' RACE reads again in MiXCR, with one record for every CDR3 protein. The data hold 780,000 or so distinct CDR3 sequences, with about 53% observed a single time. The source is an older man in good health. The rearrangement links TRBV20-1 to TRBJ2-7; the match to TRBD2 covers 8 bases. The sample consisted of blood. The CDR3 reads CSARDPSLAGEQYF. The CDR3 DNA reads TGCAGTGCTAGAGATCCTTCGCTAGCGGGTGAGCAGTACTTC.